Listed below are T cell receptor beta chains from one sample, sequenced in a study of T cell repertoires in aging, cancer and after chemotherapy. TCRdb re-called the multiplex PCR reads through MiXCR, storing one row per CDR3 protein. Of about 12,000 distinct CDR3 sequences listed, about 31% are singletons. The material sequenced was blood. The receptors here all came from a human donor in good health. The donor label of this sample is uncertain. Each CDR3 is given with its conserved first and last residue. Fields, in order: clone size, V gene, D gene, J gene, CDR3 length, CDR3 protein, CDR3 DNA. The D gene is left open where the match is weak. Clone sizes are given selectively: once, few, many, or a class where the clone is expanded.

clone size: .; V gene: TRBV6-5; D gene: .; J gene: TRBJ1-1; CDR3 length: 16; CDR3 protein: CAIKPPSSRVGTEAFF; CDR3 DNA: TGTGCCATCAAGCCACCCTCTAGCCGGGTAGGCACTGAAGCTTTCTTT
clone size: few; V gene: TRBV12-3/TRBV12-4; D gene: TRBD1; J gene: TRBJ1-3; CDR3 length: 14; CDR3 protein: CASSQGQGVYTIYF; CDR3 DNA: TGTGCCAGCAGCCAAGGACAGGGTGTATACACCATATATTTT
clone size: .; V gene: TRBV19; D gene: .; J gene: TRBJ1-1; CDR3 length: 12; CDR3 protein: CASSIQNTEAFF; CDR3 DNA: TGTGCCAGTAGTATTCAGAACACTGAAGCTTTCTTT
clone size: .; V gene: TRBV11-1; D gene: .; J gene: TRBJ2-1; CDR3 length: 13; CDR3 protein: CASSLEINNEQFF; CDR3 DNA: TGTGCCAGCAGCTTAGAAATAAACAATGAGCAGTTCTTC
clone size: .; V gene: TRBV20-1; D gene: TRBD2; J gene: TRBJ2-2; CDR3 length: 13; CDR3 protein: CSARTSSTGELFF; CDR3 DNA: TGCAGTGCTAGGACTAGCAGTACCGGGGAGCTGTTTTTT
clone size: medium-sized; V gene: TRBV18; D gene: TRBD2; J gene: TRBJ2-1; CDR3 length: 15; CDR3 protein: CASSPLIERGNEQFF; CDR3 DNA: TGTGCCAGCTCACCACTAATCGAGCGGGGGAATGAGCAGTTCTTC
clone size: .; V gene: TRBV10-3; D gene: .; J gene: TRBJ2-7; CDR3 length: 15; CDR3 protein: CAISDRKGVGYEQYF; CDR3 DNA: TGTGCCATCAGTGACCGGAAGGGGGTCGGCTACGAGCAGTACTTC
clone size: few; V gene: TRBV7-9; D gene: .; J gene: TRBJ1-2; CDR3 length: 13; CDR3 protein: CASSLRGAVGYTF; CDR3 DNA: TGTGCCAGCAGCTTACGGGGGGCCGTTGGCTACACCTTC
clone size: .; V gene: TRBV19; D gene: .; J gene: TRBJ1-5; CDR3 length: 15; CDR3 protein: CASTGEWGVLQPQHF; CDR3 DNA: TGTGCCAGTACCGGAGAGTGGGGGGTCTTGCAGCCCCAGCATTTT
clone size: .; V gene: TRBV5-6; D gene: .; J gene: TRBJ2-2; CDR3 length: 14; CDR3 protein: CASSLIGEAGELFF; CDR3 DNA: TGTGCCAGCAGCTTGATCGGGGAAGCAGGGGAGCTGTTTTTT
clone size: .; V gene: TRBV7-6; D gene: .; J gene: TRBJ2-7; CDR3 length: 12; CDR3 protein: CASSTGVYEQYF; CDR3 DNA: TGTGCCAGCAGCACCGGGGTCTACGAGCAGTACTTC
clone size: medium-sized; V gene: TRBV7-6; D gene: .; J gene: TRBJ1-6; CDR3 length: 14; CDR3 protein: CASSYRSINSPLHF; CDR3 DNA: TGTGCCAGCAGTTACAGGAGCATCAATTCACCCCTCCACTTT
clone size: .; V gene: TRBV5-1; D gene: .; J gene: TRBJ2-3; CDR3 length: 13; CDR3 protein: CASSSGLTDTQYF; CDR3 DNA: TGCGCCAGCAGCTCGGGACTTACAGATACGCAGTATTTT
clone size: medium-sized; V gene: TRBV6-2/TRBV6-3; D gene: TRBD2; J gene: TRBJ2-2; CDR3 length: 16; CDR3 protein: CASSPPSGRNTGELFF; CDR3 DNA: TGTGCCAGCAGTCCGCCTAGCGGGCGGAACACCGGGGAGCTGTTTTTT
clone size: .; V gene: TRBV5-6; D gene: .; J gene: TRBJ2-5; CDR3 length: 12; CDR3 protein: CASSGTQETQYF; CDR3 DNA: TGTGCCAGCAGCGGGACTCAAGAGACCCAGTACTTC
clone size: few; V gene: TRBV6-4; D gene: TRBD2; J gene: TRBJ2-3; CDR3 length: 15; CDR3 protein: CASSDSSGGADTQYF; CDR3 DNA: TGTGCCAGCAGTGACTCTAGCGGGGGGGCAGATACGCAGTATTTT
clone size: .; V gene: TRBV6-5; D gene: .; J gene: TRBJ1-2; CDR3 length: 11; CDR3 protein: CASTHGGGYTF; CDR3 DNA: TGTGCCAGCACCCACGGGGGGGGCTACACCTTC
clone size: .; V gene: TRBV5-6; D gene: .; J gene: TRBJ2-3; CDR3 length: 15; CDR3 protein: CASSLPGAGKDTQYF; CDR3 DNA: TGTGCCAGCAGCCTTCCGGGGGCCGGGAAAGATACGCAGTATTTT
clone size: .; V gene: TRBV7-7; D gene: TRBD2; J gene: TRBJ2-2; CDR3 length: 16; CDR3 protein: CASSAASGGDTGELFF; CDR3 DNA: TGTGCCAGCAGCGCCGCTAGCGGGGGGGACACCGGGGAGCTGTTTTTT
clone size: .; V gene: TRBV27; D gene: .; J gene: TRBJ1-6; CDR3 length: 14; CDR3 protein: CASSLTRWDSPLHF; CDR3 DNA: TGTGCCAGCAGTTTAACCAGGTGGGATTCACCCCTCCACTTT
clone size: .; V gene: TRBV6-5; D gene: TRBD1; J gene: TRBJ2-3; CDR3 length: 14; CDR3 protein: CASSYGTGRDTQYF; CDR3 DNA: TGTGCCAGCAGTTACGGGACAGGGCGAGATACGCAGTATTTT
clone size: .; V gene: TRBV6-5; D gene: TRBD2; J gene: TRBJ2-7; CDR3 length: 14; CDR3 protein: CASSRIAGDYEQYF; CDR3 DNA: TGTGCCAGCAGCCGAATAGCGGGGGACTACGAGCAGTACTTC
clone size: .; V gene: TRBV7-2; D gene: .; J gene: TRBJ2-7; CDR3 length: 13; CDR3 protein: CASSLIGLYEQYF; CDR3 DNA: TGTGCCAGCAGCTTAATAGGACTGTACGAGCAGTACTTC
clone size: medium-sized; V gene: TRBV30; D gene: .; J gene: TRBJ1-2; CDR3 length: 17; CDR3 protein: CAWSDAHPDSHNYGYTF; CDR3 DNA: TGTGCCTGGAGTGACGCTCATCCGGACAGCCATAACTATGGCTACACCTTC
clone size: .; V gene: TRBV20-1; D gene: TRBD2; J gene: TRBJ2-1; CDR3 length: 17; CDR3 protein: CSARGSSQRGADNDQFF; CDR3 DNA: TGCAGTGCTAGGGGGAGCTCTCAGCGGGGGGCGGACAATGATCAGTTCTTC
clone size: few; V gene: TRBV7-9; D gene: .; J gene: TRBJ2-3; CDR3 length: 15; CDR3 protein: CASSLSTGDTDTQYF; CDR3 DNA: TGTGCCAGCAGCTTATCGACGGGGGACACAGATACGCAGTATTTT
clone size: once; V gene: TRBV18; D gene: TRBD1; J gene: TRBJ2-5; CDR3 length: 12; CDR3 protein: CASSGTAETQYF; CDR3 DNA: TGTGCCAGCTCCGGGACAGCAGAGACCCAGTACTTC
clone size: few; V gene: TRBV27; D gene: TRBD2; J gene: TRBJ2-3; CDR3 length: 16; CDR3 protein: CASSWSGGGSTDTQYF; CDR3 DNA: TGTGCCAGCAGTTGGTCAGGCGGGGGAAGCACAGATACGCAGTATTTT
clone size: few; V gene: TRBV12-3/TRBV12-4; D gene: TRBD2; J gene: TRBJ2-1; CDR3 length: 14; CDR3 protein: CASSLTGTSELQFF; CDR3 DNA: TGTGCCAGCAGTTTGACCGGGACTAGCGAGCTGCAGTTCTTC
clone size: .; V gene: TRBV7-3; D gene: TRBD2; J gene: TRBJ2-1; CDR3 length: 16; CDR3 protein: CASSLLGGGSYNEQFF; CDR3 DNA: TGTGCCAGCAGCCTGCTGGGGGGGGGCTCCTACAATGAGCAGTTCTTC
clone size: medium-sized; V gene: TRBV29-1; D gene: TRBD1; J gene: TRBJ2-3; CDR3 length: 14; CDR3 protein: CSVDPIQGADTQYF; CDR3 DNA: TGCAGCGTTGACCCCATACAGGGGGCGGATACGCAGTATTTT
clone size: .; V gene: TRBV12-3/TRBV12-4; D gene: .; J gene: TRBJ2-2; CDR3 length: 15; CDR3 protein: CASRTPESNTGELFF; CDR3 DNA: TGTGCCAGCAGAACCCCCGAATCGAACACCGGGGAGCTGTTTTTT
clone size: .; V gene: TRBV15; D gene: .; J gene: TRBJ2-1; CDR3 length: 15; CDR3 protein: CATSRDSGVDNEQFF; CDR3 DNA: TGTGCCACCAGCAGAGATTCGGGGGTAGATAATGAGCAGTTCTTC
clone size: .; V gene: TRBV6-6; D gene: TRBD1; J gene: TRBJ1-2; CDR3 length: 16; CDR3 protein: CASSYRTGGARYGYTF; CDR3 DNA: TGTGCCAGCAGTTATAGAACAGGGGGCGCAAGGTATGGCTACACCTTC
clone size: few; V gene: TRBV13; D gene: TRBD1; J gene: TRBJ2-1; CDR3 length: 17; CDR3 protein: CASSLDWTGSSYNEQFF; CDR3 DNA: TGTGCCAGCAGCTTAGACTGGACAGGCAGCTCCTACAATGAGCAGTTCTTC
clone size: .; V gene: TRBV20-1; D gene: .; J gene: TRBJ1-5; CDR3 length: 15; CDR3 protein: CSAYRGLNSNQPQHF; CDR3 DNA: TGCAGTGCGTACCGGGGCCTTAATAGCAATCAGCCCCAGCATTTT
clone size: .; V gene: TRBV30; D gene: .; J gene: TRBJ2-3; CDR3 length: 17; CDR3 protein: CAWSRLGVGLARFTQYF; CDR3 DNA: TGTGCCTGGAGTCGTTTGGGGGTGGGACTGGCTCGATTTACGCAGTATTTT
clone size: few; V gene: TRBV19; D gene: TRBD2; J gene: TRBJ2-5; CDR3 length: 16; CDR3 protein: CASSITSGGAWETQYF; CDR3 DNA: TGTGCCAGTAGTATAACTAGCGGGGGGGCCTGGGAGACCCAGTACTTC
clone size: few; V gene: TRBV14; D gene: .; J gene: TRBJ1-4; CDR3 length: 13; CDR3 protein: CASSQGTNEKLFF; CDR3 DNA: TGTGCCAGCAGCCAAGGAACTAATGAAAAACTGTTTTTT
clone size: .; V gene: TRBV11-1; D gene: TRBD1; J gene: TRBJ2-1; CDR3 length: 13; CDR3 protein: CASSPGTGGEQFF; CDR3 DNA: TGTGCCAGCAGCCCCGGGACAGGGGGTGAGCAGTTCTTC
clone size: once; V gene: TRBV20-1; D gene: TRBD2; J gene: TRBJ2-5; CDR3 length: 12; CDR3 protein: CSARTSLETQYF; CDR3 DNA: TGCAGTGCTCGGACTAGCTTGGAGACCCAGTACTTC
clone size: .; V gene: TRBV10-2; D gene: .; J gene: TRBJ2-1; CDR3 length: 13; CDR3 protein: CASSDSPNNEQFF; CDR3 DNA: TGCGCCAGCAGTGACTCCCCCAACAATGAGCAGTTCTTC
clone size: .; V gene: TRBV20-1; D gene: TRBD1; J gene: TRBJ1-2; CDR3 length: 15; CDR3 protein: CSARGTAGGVYGYTF; CDR3 DNA: TGCAGTGCTAGGGGGACAGCCGGAGGAGTTTATGGCTACACCTTC
clone size: .; V gene: TRBV10-3; D gene: .; J gene: TRBJ1-2; CDR3 length: 13; CDR3 protein: CASSDGEGYGYTF; CDR3 DNA: TGCGCCAGCAGTGACGGCGAAGGCTATGGCTACACCTTC
clone size: medium-sized; V gene: TRBV29-1; D gene: .; J gene: TRBJ2-1; CDR3 length: 13; CDR3 protein: CSVADWGNNEQFF; CDR3 DNA: TGCAGCGTTGCGGACTGGGGAAACAATGAGCAGTTCTTC
clone size: few; V gene: TRBV5-6; D gene: TRBD1; J gene: TRBJ2-7; CDR3 length: 14; CDR3 protein: CASSLWDSAYEQYF; CDR3 DNA: TGTGCCAGCAGCCTATGGGACAGTGCCTACGAGCAGTACTTC
clone size: medium-sized; V gene: TRBV19; D gene: .; J gene: TRBJ2-5; CDR3 length: 13; CDR3 protein: CASSGGPQETQYF; CDR3 DNA: TGTGCCAGTAGCGGCGGACCACAAGAGACCCAGTACTTC
clone size: .; V gene: TRBV6-6; D gene: .; J gene: TRBJ2-1; CDR3 length: 15; CDR3 protein: CASSYLARSGNEQFF; CDR3 DNA: TGTGCCAGCAGCTACCTAGCGCGTTCTGGCAATGAGCAGTTCTTC
clone size: few; V gene: TRBV12-3/TRBV12-4; D gene: .; J gene: TRBJ1-1; CDR3 length: 14; CDR3 protein: CASRDRETNTEAFF; CDR3 DNA: TGTGCCAGCAGGGACAGAGAGACCAACACTGAAGCTTTCTTT
clone size: .; V gene: TRBV5-1; D gene: .; J gene: TRBJ2-1; CDR3 length: 13; CDR3 protein: CASSLEEYNEQFF; CDR3 DNA: TGCGCCAGCAGCTTGGAAGAGTACAATGAGCAGTTCTTC
clone size: .; V gene: TRBV10-3; D gene: TRBD2; J gene: TRBJ2-3; CDR3 length: 14; CDR3 protein: CAISWAGGTDTQYF; CDR3 DNA: TGTGCCATCAGTTGGGCGGGGGGGACAGATACGCAGTATTTT
clone size: .; V gene: TRBV19; D gene: .; J gene: TRBJ1-1; CDR3 length: 14; CDR3 protein: CASSNRGLNTEAFF; CDR3 DNA: TGTGCCAGTAGTAACCGGGGTTTGAACACTGAAGCTTTCTTT
clone size: .; V gene: TRBV5-4; D gene: TRBD1; J gene: TRBJ1-3; CDR3 length: 13; CDR3 protein: CASSDRGGNTIYF; CDR3 DNA: TGTGCCAGCAGCGACAGGGGCGGAAACACCATATATTTT
clone size: few; V gene: TRBV5-1; D gene: .; J gene: TRBJ2-3; CDR3 length: 13; CDR3 protein: CASSSGSTDTQYF; CDR3 DNA: TGCGCCAGCAGCTCAGGTAGCACAGATACGCAGTATTTT
clone size: few; V gene: TRBV18; D gene: .; J gene: TRBJ2-7; CDR3 length: 13; CDR3 protein: CASSLPTGYEQYF; CDR3 DNA: TGTGCCAGCTCACTCCCTACAGGCTACGAGCAGTACTTC
clone size: .; V gene: TRBV14; D gene: TRBD2; J gene: TRBJ2-1; CDR3 length: 14; CDR3 protein: CASTGPGGRNEQFF; CDR3 DNA: TGTGCCAGCACCGGGCCGGGGGGGCGCAATGAGCAGTTCTTC
clone size: .; V gene: TRBV5-6; D gene: TRBD1; J gene: TRBJ1-2; CDR3 length: 14; CDR3 protein: CASSLGQGRYGYTF; CDR3 DNA: TGTGCCAGCAGCCTCGGACAGGGACGATATGGCTACACCTTC
clone size: .; V gene: TRBV6-5; D gene: .; J gene: TRBJ1-4; CDR3 length: 12; CDR3 protein: CASRRTGEKLFF; CDR3 DNA: TGTGCCAGCAGGCGGACGGGCGAAAAACTGTTTTTT